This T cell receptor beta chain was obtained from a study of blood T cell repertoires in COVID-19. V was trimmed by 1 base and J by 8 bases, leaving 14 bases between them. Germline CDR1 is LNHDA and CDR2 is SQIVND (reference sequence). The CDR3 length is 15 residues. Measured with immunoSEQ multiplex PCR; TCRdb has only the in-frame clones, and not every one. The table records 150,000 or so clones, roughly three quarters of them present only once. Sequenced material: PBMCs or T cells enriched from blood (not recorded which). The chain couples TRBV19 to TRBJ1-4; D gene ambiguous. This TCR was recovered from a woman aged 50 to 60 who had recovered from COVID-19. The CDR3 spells CASSIAHQKREKLFF. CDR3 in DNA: TGTGCCAGTAGTATAGCCCACCAAAAGAGAGAAAAACTGTTTTTT.